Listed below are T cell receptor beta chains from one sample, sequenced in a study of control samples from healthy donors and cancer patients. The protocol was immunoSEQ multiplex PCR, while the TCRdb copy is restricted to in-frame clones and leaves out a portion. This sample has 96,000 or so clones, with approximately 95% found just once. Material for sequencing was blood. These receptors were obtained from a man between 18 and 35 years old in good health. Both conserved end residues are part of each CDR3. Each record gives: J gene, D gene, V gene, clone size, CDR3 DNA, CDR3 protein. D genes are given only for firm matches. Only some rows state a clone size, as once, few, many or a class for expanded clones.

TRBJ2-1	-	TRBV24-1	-	TGTGCCACCAGTGATCCTAGGACGGGGAATGATGAGCAGTTCTTC	CATSDPRTGNDEQFF
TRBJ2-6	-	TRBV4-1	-	TGCGCCAGCAGCCAAGCCCAGGTTGGGTCTGGGGCCAACGTCCTGACTTTC	CASSQAQVGSGANVLTF
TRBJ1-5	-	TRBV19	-	TGTGCCAGTAAGAGAACAGGGTCGGACAATCAGCCCCAGCATTTT	CASKRTGSDNQPQHF
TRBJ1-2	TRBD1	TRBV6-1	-	TGTGCCAGCAGTGAGCGGACAGGGGGCTATGGCTACACCTTC	CASSERTGGYGYTF
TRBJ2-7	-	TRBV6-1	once	TGTGCCAGCAGTGAAGGCGGGGGCACCTACGAGCAGTACTTC	CASSEGGGTYEQYF
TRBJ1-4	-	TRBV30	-	TGTGCCTGGAGAGCAGCAACTAATGAAAAACTGTTTTTT	CAWRAATNEKLFF
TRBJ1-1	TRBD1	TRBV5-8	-	TGTGCCAGCAGCAGACAGGGGTGGACTGAAGCTTTCTTT	CASSRQGWTEAFF
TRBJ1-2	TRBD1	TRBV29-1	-	TGCAGCGCCGACAGGGGATTAAACTATGGCTACACCTTC	CSADRGLNYGYTF
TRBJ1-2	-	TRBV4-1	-	TGCGCCAGCAGCCAAGCTGGTCCAGGGTTGGACTATGGCTACACCTTC	CASSQAGPGLDYGYTF
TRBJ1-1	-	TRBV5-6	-	TGTGCCAGCAGCTTTAATCGACTAACCGGCACTGAAGCTTTCTTT	CASSFNRLTGTEAFF
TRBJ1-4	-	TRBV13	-	TGTGCCAGCAGCTTAAAAATCTTAGGGGGACTGTTTTTT	CASSLKILGGLFF
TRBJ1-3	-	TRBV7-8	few	TGTGCCAGCAGCGCCCTCTCAGGGGCCCCTGGAAACACCATATATTTT	CASSALSGAPGNTIYF
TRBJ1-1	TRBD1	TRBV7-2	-	TGTGCCAGCAAGGGACAGGGTAGGCGCACTGAAGCTTTCTTT	CASKGQGRRTEAFF
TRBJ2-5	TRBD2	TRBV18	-	TGTGCCAGCTCACCACGAAGCGGGGGAGTCCAAGAGACCCAGTACTTC	CASSPRSGGVQETQYF
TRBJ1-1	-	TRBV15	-	TGTGCCACCAGCAGAGATGTAGGGAGACACACTGAAGCTTTCTTT	CATSRDVGRHTEAFF
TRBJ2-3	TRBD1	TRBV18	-	TGTGCCAGCTCTCCCGGACAGGGTGTTGGCACAGATACGCAGTATTTT	CASSPGQGVGTDTQYF
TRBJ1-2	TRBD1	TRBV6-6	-	TGTGCCAGCAGTTACAACGGAGGGGGCTTTGGCTACACCTTC	CASSYNGGGFGYTF
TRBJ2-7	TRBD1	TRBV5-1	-	TGCGCCAGCAGCCGCGAGACAGGGGCCTACGAGCAGTACTTC	CASSRETGAYEQYF
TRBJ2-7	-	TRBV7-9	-	TGTGCCATAGCAGGTGTGCTTAAGTACGAGCAGTACTTC	CAIAGVLKYEQYF
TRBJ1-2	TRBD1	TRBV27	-	TGTGCCAGCAGTTTGGGGACAGGGATTAACTATGGCTACACCTTC	CASSLGTGINYGYTF
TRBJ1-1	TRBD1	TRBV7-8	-	TGTGCCAGCAGCCGAGCCCCCCACTCGACGGGACAGTTAAACACTGAAGCTTTCTTT	CASSRAPHSTGQLNTEAFF
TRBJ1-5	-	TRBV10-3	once	TGTGCCATCAGTGAGGCGGGTTTGGAGCCCCAGCATTTT	CAISEAGLEPQHF
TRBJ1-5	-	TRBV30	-	TGTGCCTGGCCATATCGGGTAGGACGTGACAATCAGCCCCAGCATTTT	CAWPYRVGRDNQPQHF
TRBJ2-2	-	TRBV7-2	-	TGTGCCAGCAGCCCCGCGAACACCGGGGAGCTGTTTTTT	CASSPANTGELFF
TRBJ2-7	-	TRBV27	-	TGTGCCAGCAGTTTACCCGGGACTGATTTTGAGCAGTACTTC	CASSLPGTDFEQYF
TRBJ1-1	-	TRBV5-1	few	TGCGCCAGCAGCTTGGATGTGAACACTGAAGCTTTCTTT	CASSLDVNTEAFF
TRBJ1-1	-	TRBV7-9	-	TGTGCCAGCAGCTATAAGATGAACACTGAAGCTTTCTTT	CASSYKMNTEAFF
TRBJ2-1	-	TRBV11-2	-	TGTGCCAGCATCAACATCAGAGGTGGTGAGCAGTTCTTC	CASINIRGGEQFF
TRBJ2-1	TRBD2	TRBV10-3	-	TGTGCCATCATGGCTAGCGGAAACAATGAGCAGTTCTTC	CAIMASGNNEQFF
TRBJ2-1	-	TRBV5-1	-	TGCGCCAGCAGCTCCTACAATGAGCAGTTCTTC	CASSSYNEQFF
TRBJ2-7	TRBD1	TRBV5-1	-	TGCGCCAGCAGTCCCCACTCCGGACCGGCAGGGGGATACGAGCAGTACTTC	CASSPHSGPAGGYEQYF
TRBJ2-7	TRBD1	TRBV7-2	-	TGTGCCAGCAGCTTACGGGGCAGGGGGCGCCCTAGCTACGAGCAGTACTTC	CASSLRGRGRPSYEQYF
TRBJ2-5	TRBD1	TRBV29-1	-	TGCAGCGTTGAATATCTGGGGGACAGGGGATATCAAGAGACCCAGTACTTC	CSVEYLGDRGYQETQYF
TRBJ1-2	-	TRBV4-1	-	TGCGCCAGCAGCCCGGGGGGGCGGGGAGGAGCCCCGGGAGGCTACACCTTC	CASSPGGRGGAPGGYTF
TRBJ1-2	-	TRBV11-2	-	TGTGCCAGCACCTTAGGCGAAGATGGCTACACCTTC	CASTLGEDGYTF
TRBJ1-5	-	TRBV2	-	TGTGCCAGAAGCTATGCGGGGGGCAATCAGCCCCAGCATTTT	CARSYAGGNQPQHF
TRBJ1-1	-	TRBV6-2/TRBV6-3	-	TGTGCCAGCAGTTATGGGCTAGGGGCGTCTGAAGCTTTCTTT	CASSYGLGASEAFF
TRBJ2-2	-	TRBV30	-	TGTGCCTGGACCGCGCCGAACACCGGGGAGCTGTTTTTT	CAWTAPNTGELFF
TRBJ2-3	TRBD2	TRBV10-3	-	TGTGCCACCAGGCGTGAGCGGGAGGCTTCTAGCACAGATACGCAGTATTTT	CATRREREASSTDTQYF
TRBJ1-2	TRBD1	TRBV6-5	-	TGTGCCAGCCATTATGGGCCGACAGGGGGCGGCGGCTACACCTTC	CASHYGPTGGGGYTF
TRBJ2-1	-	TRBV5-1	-	TGCGCCAGCAGCTTGGCAGGGTCATACAGCCTTAATGAGCAGTTCTTC	CASSLAGSYSLNEQFF
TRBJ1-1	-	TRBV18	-	TGTGCCAGCTCACCAAGGGGAATTCAGGACACTGAAGCTTTCTTT	CASSPRGIQDTEAFF
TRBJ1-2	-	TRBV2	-	TGTGCCAGCAGTGAACCGGATTATGGCTACACCTTC	CASSEPDYGYTF
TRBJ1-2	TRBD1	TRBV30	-	TGTGCCTGGGAACAGGGGAACTATGGCTACACCTTC	CAWEQGNYGYTF
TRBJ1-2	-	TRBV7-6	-	TGTGCCAGCAGCTTAGGACAGGCCTTATCTAATAACTATGGCTACACCTTC	CASSLGQALSNNYGYTF
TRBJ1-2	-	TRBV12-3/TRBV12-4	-	TGTGCCAGCAGTTTCGATAGGGGTGGCTACACCTTC	CASSFDRGGYTF
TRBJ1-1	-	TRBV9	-	TGTGCCAGCAGCGTAGGCTCCTCTGAAGCTTTCTTT	CASSVGSSEAFF